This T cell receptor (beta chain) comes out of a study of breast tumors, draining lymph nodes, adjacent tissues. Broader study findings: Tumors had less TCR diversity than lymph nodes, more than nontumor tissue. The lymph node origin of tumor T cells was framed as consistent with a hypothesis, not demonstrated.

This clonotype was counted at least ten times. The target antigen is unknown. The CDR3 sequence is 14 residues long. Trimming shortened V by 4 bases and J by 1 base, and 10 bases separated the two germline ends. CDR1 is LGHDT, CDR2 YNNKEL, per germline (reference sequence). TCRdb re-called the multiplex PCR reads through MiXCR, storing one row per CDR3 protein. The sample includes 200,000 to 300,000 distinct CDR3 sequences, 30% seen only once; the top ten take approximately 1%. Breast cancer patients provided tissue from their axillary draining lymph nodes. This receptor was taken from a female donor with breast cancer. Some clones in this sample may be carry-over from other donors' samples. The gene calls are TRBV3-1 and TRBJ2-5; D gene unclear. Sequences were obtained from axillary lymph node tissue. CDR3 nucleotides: TGTGCCAGCAGCCCATGGGGTATCCAAGAGACCCAGTACTTC. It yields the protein CASSPWGIQETQYF.